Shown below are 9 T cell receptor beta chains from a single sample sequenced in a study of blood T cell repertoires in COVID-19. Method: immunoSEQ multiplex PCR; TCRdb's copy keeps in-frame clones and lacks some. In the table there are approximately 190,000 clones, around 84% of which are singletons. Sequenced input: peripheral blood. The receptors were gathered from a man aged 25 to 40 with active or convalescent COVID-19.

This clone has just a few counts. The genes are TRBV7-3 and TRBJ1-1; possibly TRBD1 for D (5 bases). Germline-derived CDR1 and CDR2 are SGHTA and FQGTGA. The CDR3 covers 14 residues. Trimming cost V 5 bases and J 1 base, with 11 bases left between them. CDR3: CASSQGAGNTEAFF. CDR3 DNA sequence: TGTGCCAGCAGCCAAGGGGCAGGGAACACTGAAGCTTTCTTT.

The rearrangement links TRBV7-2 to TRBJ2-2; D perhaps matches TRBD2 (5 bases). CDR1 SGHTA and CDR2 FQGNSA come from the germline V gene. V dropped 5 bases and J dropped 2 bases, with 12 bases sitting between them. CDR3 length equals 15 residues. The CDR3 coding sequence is TGTGCCAGCAGCAAGGGCAGGACTAACACCGGGGAGCTGTTTTTT. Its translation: CASSKGRTNTGELFF.

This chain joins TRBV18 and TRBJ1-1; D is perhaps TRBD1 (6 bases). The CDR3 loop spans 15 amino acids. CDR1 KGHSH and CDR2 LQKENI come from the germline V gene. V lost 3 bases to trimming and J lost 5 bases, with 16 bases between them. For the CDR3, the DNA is TGTGCCAGCTCACCCCTTGAGACAGGCCGGACTGAAGCTTTCTTT. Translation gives CASSPLETGRTEAFF.

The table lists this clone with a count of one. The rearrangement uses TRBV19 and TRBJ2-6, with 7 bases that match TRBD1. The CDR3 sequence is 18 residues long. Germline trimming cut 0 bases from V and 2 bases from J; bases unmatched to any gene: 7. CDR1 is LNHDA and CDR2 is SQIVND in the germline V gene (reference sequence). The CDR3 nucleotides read TGTGCCAGTAGTATAGAACAGGGGACCCAGCCTGGGGCCAACGTCCTGACTTTC. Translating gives CASSIEQGTQPGANVLTF.

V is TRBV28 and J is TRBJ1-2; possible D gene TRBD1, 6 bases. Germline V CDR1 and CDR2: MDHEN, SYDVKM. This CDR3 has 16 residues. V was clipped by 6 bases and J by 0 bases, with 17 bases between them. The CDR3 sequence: CASRFQGIGSNYGYTF. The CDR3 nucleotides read TGTGCCAGCAGATTTCAGGGGATCGGATCTAACTATGGCTACACCTTC.

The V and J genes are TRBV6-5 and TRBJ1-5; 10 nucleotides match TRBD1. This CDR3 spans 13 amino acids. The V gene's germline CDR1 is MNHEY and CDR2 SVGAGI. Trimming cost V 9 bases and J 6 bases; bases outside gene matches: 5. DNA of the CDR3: TGTGCCAGTGGGGGACAGGGGCGTCAGCCCCAGCATTTT. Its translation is CASGGQGRQPQHF.

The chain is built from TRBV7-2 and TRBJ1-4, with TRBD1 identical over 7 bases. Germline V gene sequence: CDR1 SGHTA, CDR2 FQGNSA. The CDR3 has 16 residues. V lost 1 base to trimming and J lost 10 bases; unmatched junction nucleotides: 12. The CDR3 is CASSLDLAGGARKLFF. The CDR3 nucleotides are TGTGCCAGCAGCTTAGACTTGGCAGGGGGAGCGAGAAAACTGTTTTTT.

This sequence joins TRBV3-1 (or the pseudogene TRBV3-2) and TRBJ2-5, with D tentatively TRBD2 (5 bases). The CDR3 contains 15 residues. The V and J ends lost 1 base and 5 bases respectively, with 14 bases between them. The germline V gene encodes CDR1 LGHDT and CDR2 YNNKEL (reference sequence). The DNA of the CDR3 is TGTGCCAGCAGCCAAGTCAGGCTAGCTGTTGAGACCCAGTACTTC. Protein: CASSQVRLAVETQYF.

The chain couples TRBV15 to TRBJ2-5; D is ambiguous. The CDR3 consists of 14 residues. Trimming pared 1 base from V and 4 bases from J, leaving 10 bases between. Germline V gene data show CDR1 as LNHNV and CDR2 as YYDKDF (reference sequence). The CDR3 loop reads CATSRAGKAETQYF. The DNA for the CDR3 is TGTGCCACCAGCAGAGCAGGTAAAGCAGAGACCCAGTACTTC.